This is a list of T cell receptor beta chains from one sample in a study of T-cell reconstitution after alpha-beta-depleted transplantation in children. MiXCR was run by TCRdb on the PCR reads, yielding one entry per CDR3 protein. This table has around 450,000 distinct CDR3 sequences, 43% appearing once. Sequenced here: PBMCs, sampled before TCRalphabeta/CD19-depleted stem cell transplant. Source of these receptors: a girl aged 2 to 10 with aplastic anemia, due to receive a stem cell transplant. Both conserved end residues are part of each CDR3. Each record gives: D gene, V gene, J gene, clone size, CDR3 protein, CDR3 DNA. The D gene is left open where the match is weak. Some rows mark clone size as missing; the rest say once, few, many or name a class of expanded clone.

>NA|TRBV29-1|TRBJ1-1|NA
CSVPLGAGAFF
TGCAGCGTCCCCCTCGGGGCTGGAGCTTTCTTT
>TRBD2|TRBV3-1|TRBJ2-7|NA
CASSQEYGRVNEQYF
TGTGCCAGCAGCCAAGAATACGGGAGGGTAAACGAGCAGTACTTC
>TRBD1|TRBV20-1|TRBJ1-5|NA
CSAPPADRSNQPQHF
TGCAGTGCTCCCCCAGCGGACAGGAGCAATCAGCCCCAGCATTTT
>NA|TRBV5-1|TRBJ1-4|NA
CASSLDWKTNEKLFF
TGCGCCAGCAGCTTGGACTGGAAAACTAATGAAAAACTGTTTTTT
>NA|TRBV23-1|TRBJ2-5|NA
CASTHLTLLQETQYF
TGCGCCAGCACCCACTTGACACTGTTACAAGAGACCCAGTACTTC
>TRBD2|TRBV12-3/TRBV12-4|TRBJ2-3|NA
CASRPLAGGTDTQYF
TGTGCCAGCAGGCCACTAGCGGGGGGGACAGATACGCAGTATTTT
>TRBD1|TRBV5-1|TRBJ2-2|NA
CASSPRTGPDTGELFF
TGCGCCAGCAGCCCGAGGACAGGGCCCGATACCGGGGAGCTGTTTTTT
>NA|TRBV6-1|TRBJ2-1|NA
CASRNPGPSGEQFF
TGTGCCAGCAGAAATCCGGGACCCTCCGGAGAGCAGTTCTTC
>TRBD1|TRBV20-1|TRBJ2-2|few
CSARDRLTGELFF
TGCAGTGCTAGGGACAGGCTCACCGGGGAGCTGTTTTTT
>NA|TRBV7-2|TRBJ2-5|NA
CASSRTVEETQYF
TGTGCCAGCAGCCGGACAGTAGAAGAGACCCAGTACTTC
>NA|TRBV6-2/TRBV6-3|TRBJ2-2|few
CASSYVTANTGELFF
TGTGCCAGCAGTTACGTGACAGCGAACACCGGGGAGCTGTTTTTT
>NA|TRBV28|TRBJ2-1|once
CASSRGFYEQFF
TGTGCCAGCAGCCGGGGTTTTTATGAGCAGTTCTTC
>NA|TRBV4-1|TRBJ2-3|many
CASSQSWTSRTDTQYF
TGCGCCAGCAGCCAATCGTGGACCTCTCGCACAGATACGCAGTATTTT
>NA|TRBV28|TRBJ1-2|many
CASSWYTGTRATHYGYTF
TGTGCCAGCAGTTGGTATACCGGGACAAGAGCGACCCACTATGGCTACACCTTC
>NA|TRBV12-3/TRBV12-4|TRBJ2-3|few
CASSFKGAGSFVDTQYF
TGTGCCAGCAGTTTTAAAGGAGCGGGTTCCTTCGTAGATACGCAGTATTTT
>NA|TRBV29-1|TRBJ2-4|NA
CSVAGEAVGAKNIQYF
TGCAGCGTTGCGGGGGAGGCGGTTGGGGCCAAAAACATTCAGTACTTC
>TRBD1|TRBV7-2|TRBJ1-6|NA
CASSSQGARDSPLHF
TGTGCCAGCAGCTCCCAGGGGGCGAGGGATTCACCCCTCCACTTT
>NA|TRBV6-1|TRBJ1-6|many
CASSDTGNSPLHF
TGTGCCAGCAGTGATACTGGGAATTCACCCCTCCACTTT
>NA|TRBV28|TRBJ2-1|many
CASSLLTSFDNEQFF
TGTGCCAGCAGTTTATTAACTAGTTTCGACAATGAGCAGTTCTTC
>TRBD2|TRBV7-9|TRBJ2-7|NA
CASSLVGGDEQYF
TGTGCCAGCAGCTTAGTGGGGGGGGATGAGCAGTACTTC
>TRBD2|TRBV12-3/TRBV12-4|TRBJ2-1|many
CASSLQSGRLNNEQFF
TGTGCCAGCAGTTTACAAAGCGGGAGGCTCAACAATGAGCAGTTCTTC
>NA|TRBV5-1|TRBJ1-1|many
CASSASQGVGTEAFF
TGCGCCAGCAGCGCTTCCCAAGGGGTGGGTACTGAAGCTTTCTTT
>TRBD1|TRBV30|TRBJ2-7|NA
CAWSEGNRGSTYEQYF
TGTGCCTGGAGTGAGGGGAACAGGGGGAGCACCTACGAGCAGTACTTC
>NA|TRBV5-1|TRBJ2-2|many
CASSLGRINTGELFF
TGCGCCAGCAGCTTGGGACGGATTAACACCGGGGAGCTGTTTTTT
>NA|TRBV29-1|TRBJ2-3|NA
CSVERIAGEDTQYF
TGCAGCGTTGAACGTATTGCAGGGGAAGATACGCAGTATTTT
>NA|TRBV20-1|TRBJ2-1|many
CSVLDGERRSYNEQFF
TGCAGCGTTCTTGACGGGGAGAGACGCTCCTACAATGAGCAGTTCTTC
>NA|TRBV20-1|TRBJ2-7|NA
CSARSAGWGMEEQYF
TGCAGTGCTAGGTCCGCTGGATGGGGGATGGAGGAGCAGTACTTC
>NA|TRBV7-6|TRBJ2-1|few
CASSPGGVGDHNEQFF
TGTGCCAGCAGCCCCGGTGGGGTGGGAGATCACAATGAGCAGTTCTTC
>NA|TRBV7-7|TRBJ2-2|few
CASSFGHTGELFF
TGTGCCAGCAGCTTTGGACACACCGGGGAGCTGTTTTTT
>TRBD2|TRBV20-1|TRBJ2-3|once
CSARGLAGAIDTQYF
TGCAGTGCTAGGGGACTAGCGGGAGCTATAGATACGCAGTATTTT